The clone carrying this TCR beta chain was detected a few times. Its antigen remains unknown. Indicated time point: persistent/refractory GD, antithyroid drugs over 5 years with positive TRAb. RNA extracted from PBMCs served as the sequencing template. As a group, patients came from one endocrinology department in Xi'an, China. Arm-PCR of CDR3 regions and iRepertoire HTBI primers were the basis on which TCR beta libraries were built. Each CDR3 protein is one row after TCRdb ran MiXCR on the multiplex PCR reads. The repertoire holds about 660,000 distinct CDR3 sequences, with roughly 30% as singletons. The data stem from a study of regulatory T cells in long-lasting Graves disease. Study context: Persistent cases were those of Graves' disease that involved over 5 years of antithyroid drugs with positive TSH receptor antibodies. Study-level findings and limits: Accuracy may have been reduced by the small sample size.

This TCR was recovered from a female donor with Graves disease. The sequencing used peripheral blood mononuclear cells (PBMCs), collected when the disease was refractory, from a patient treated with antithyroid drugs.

The DNA for the CDR3 is TGTGCCAGCAGTTTTCAGGGGGCCTCCTACACTGAAGCTTTCTTT. The encoded protein is CASSFQGASYTEAFF. The genes are TRBV28 and TRBJ1-1; 8 bases map to TRBD1. The CDR3 spans 15 residues. V lost 3 bases to trimming and J lost 3 bases; unmatched junction nucleotides: 6. Germline V gene data show CDR1 as MDHEN and CDR2 as SYDVKM. Filled out from reference TRBV28 and TRBJ1-1, the complete variable domain reads DVKVTQSSRYLVKRTGEKVFLECVQDMDHENMFWYRQDPGLGLRLIYFSYDVKMKEKGDIPEGYSVSREKKERFSLILESASTNQTSMYLCASSFQGASYTEAFFGQGTRLTVV.